The 18 T cell receptor beta chains below all came from one sample that was sequenced in a study of T cell changes during pregnancy in multiple sclerosis. Measured with immunoSEQ multiplex PCR; TCRdb has only the in-frame clones, and not every one. The sample yields roughly 48,000 clones, 95% seen once. Sequences were derived from CD8+ T cells from peripheral blood mononuclear cells, sampled in the first trimester of pregnancy. These receptors originate from a female donor with multiple sclerosis, enrolled in a pregnancy study.

In this sample, this clone turned up once. The V call is TRBV6-1, the J call TRBJ2-7, with a tentative D call TRBD2 (7 bases). V was clipped by 2 bases and J by 5 bases, with 19 bases between them. This CDR3 has 16 amino acids. Germline CDR1 and CDR2: MNHNS and SASEGT. In DNA, the CDR3 is TGTGCCAGCAGTGAATGGGAGGGTAGGGGGTCGGACGAGCAGTACTTC. Protein: CASSEWEGRGSDEQYF.

The chain uses TRBV19 and TRBJ2-7, with TRBD1 matching over 7 bases. The trim removed 1 base at V and 3 bases at J, leaving 3 bases unmatched. Germline CDR1 LNHDA, CDR2 SQIVND (reference sequence). There are 14 residues in the CDR3. CDR3 sequence reads: CASSIAGQNYEQYF. The CDR3 region has the DNA TGTGCCAGTAGTATAGCGGGACAGAACTACGAGCAGTACTTC.

This sequence joins TRBV19 and TRBJ2-1, with TRBD2 matching 7 bases. V lost 1 base, J lost 0 bases, and 12 bases stayed unmatched. This CDR3 region has 19 residues. Germline loops: CDR1 LNHDA, CDR2 SQIVND (reference sequence). DNA for the CDR3: TGTGCCAGTAGTATAGGGTGGGAGCGGGGCCTAAGCTCCTACAATGAGCAGTTCTTC. It specifies CASSIGWERGLSSYNEQFF.

This sequence joins TRBV27 and TRBJ2-1, with 9 bases lining up with TRBD2. V dropped 3 bases and J dropped 4; count of bases not matched to a gene: 10. Germline V gene lookup returns CDR1 MNHEY and CDR2 SMNVEV (reference sequence). The CDR3 runs to 17 residues. CDR3 in DNA: TGTGCCAGCAGTTTTATAGCGGGAGACCCGAATTACAATGAGCAGTTCTTC. Amino acids: CASSFIAGDPNYNEQFF.

This clone is a singleton in its sample. V is TRBV19 and J is TRBJ2-1; possible D gene TRBD1, 6 bases. The V and J ends lost 3 bases and 5 bases respectively, with 11 bases between them. Germline CDR1 reads LNHDA; CDR2 reads SQIVND (reference sequence). The CDR3 sequence is 14 residues long. The CDR3 bases are TGTGCCAGTAGTATTTCGACAGGACACAATGAGCAGTTCTTC. Residues: CASSISTGHNEQFF.

This rearrangement joins TRBV27 to TRBJ2-7, with 8 bases matching TRBD1. This CDR3 is 15 amino acids long. V gave up 6 bases and J gave up 0 bases; unmatched junction bases: 7. The germline CDR1 and CDR2 sequences are MNHEY and SMNVEV (reference sequence). DNA for the CDR3: TGTGCCAGCAGCCACAGGGGGTCCAGCTCCTACGAGCAGTACTTC. It yields the protein CASSHRGSSSYEQYF.

V usage is TRBV15 and J usage is TRBJ2-1, with 7 nucleotides matching TRBD2. The CDR3 extends over 15 amino acids. V dropped 3 bases and J dropped 1; count of bases not matched to a gene: 3. The germline V gene has CDR1 LNHNV and CDR2 YYDKDF (reference sequence). The CDR3 loop is CATSRGEGSYNEQFF. DNA for the CDR3: TGTGCCACCAGCAGGGGGGAGGGGTCCTACAATGAGCAGTTCTTC.

This clone appeared a single time. This chain links TRBV9 with TRBJ1-1; D might be TRBD1 (6 bases). This CDR3 spans 15 amino acids. Trimming took off 0 bases at V and 1 base at J, with 10 bases between the two ends. The germline CDR1 and CDR2 sequences are SGDLS and YYNGEE. The CDR3 here is CASSVARTENTEAFF. Written as DNA, the CDR3 is TGTGCCAGCAGCGTAGCGCGGACAGAGAACACTGAAGCTTTCTTT.

The J gene is TRBJ1-5, the V gene TRBV5-6; no clear D gene. Trimming left V 1 base short and J 4 bases short, with 6 bases between. This CDR3 has 13 amino acids. Per the germline V gene, CDR1 is SGHDT and CDR2 is YYEEEE. This CDR3 reads CASSLSGNQPQHF. CDR3 nucleotides: TGTGCCAGCAGCTTGTCGGGGAATCAGCCCCAGCATTTT.

This chain joins TRBV15 and TRBJ2-3, with D perhaps TRBD2 (5 bases). Trimming stripped 1 base from V and 0 bases from J, with 8 bases between. Germline CDR1 is LNHNV and CDR2 is YYDKDF (reference sequence). CDR3 size: 15 residues. The CDR3 region is CATSRGPGSTDTQYF. The CDR3 bases are TGTGCCACCAGCAGAGGACCGGGGAGCACAGATACGCAGTATTTT.

The rearrangement links TRBV30 to TRBJ2-1; 8 nucleotides align to TRBD2. The CDR3 sequence is 15 residues long. V was pared by 0 bases and J by 6 bases, with 7 bases of the junction left unmatched. The germline CDR1 and CDR2 sequences are GTSNPN and SVGIG (reference sequence). CDR3 sequence: CAWSVGIAGSNEQFF. The CDR3 DNA reads as TGTGCCTGGAGTGTTGGAATAGCGGGGTCCAATGAGCAGTTCTTC. The full variable domain, in which reference TRBV30 and TRBJ2-1 provide the parts outside the CDR3, is SQTIHQWPATLVQPVGSPLSLECTVEGTSNPNLYWYRQAAGRGLQLLFYSVGIGQISSEVPQNLSASRPQDRQFILSSKKLLLSDSGFYLCAWSVGIAGSNEQFFGPGTRLTVL.

The rearrangement uses TRBV10-1 and TRBJ1-2, with 7 bases aligning to TRBD1. The CDR3 is made up of 14 amino acids. Germline V CDR1 and CDR2: WNHNN, SYGVQD (reference sequence). After removal of 1 base from V and 3 bases from J, the junction contained 2 bases not matched to a gene. The CDR3 sequence: CASSEFTGDYGYTF. The CDR3 DNA is TGCGCCAGCAGTGAGTTTACAGGGGACTATGGCTACACCTTC.

The chain joins TRBV2 to TRBJ2-3, with 10 bases that match TRBD2. J lost 4 bases, V lost 6 bases, and 22 bases had no gene match. Germline assignment: CDR1 SNHLY and CDR2 FYNNEI. CDR3 size: 20 residues. The CDR3 is CASSPTLAAGGPSLPDTQYF. In nucleotides, the CDR3 is TGTGCCAGCAGCCCCACCCTAGCAGCGGGAGGGCCCAGCCTCCCAGATACGCAGTATTTT.

In regard to this clone: Other DNA sequences within the sample encode an identical CDR3. The rearrangement links TRBV19 to TRBJ2-7; D possibly corresponds to TRBD2 (6 bases). CDR3 length equals 14 residues. CDR1 and CDR2 from the germline V gene are LNHDA and SQIVND (reference sequence). V was clipped by 5 bases and J by 4 bases, with 15 bases between them. The CDR3 coding sequence is TGTGCCAGTAGTTGGAGTAGCGGAACTTACGAGCAGTACTTC. This gives the protein CASSWSSGTYEQYF.

This rearrangement joins TRBV29-1 to TRBJ2-1, with 8 bases matching TRBD1. The CDR3 extends over 16 amino acids. Germline CDR1 and CDR2: SQVTM and ANQGSEA. Germline trimming cut 0 bases from V and 1 base from J; bases unmatched to any gene: 5. The CDR3 bases are TGCAGCGTTGAAGATCCAAGACAGGGGTCCTACAATGAGCAGTTCTTC. This codes for CSVEDPRQGSYNEQFF.

This clone was recorded only once. The genes are TRBV7-9 and TRBJ2-7, with D possibly being TRBD2 (6 bases). The germline V gene encodes CDR1 SEHNR and CDR2 FQNEAQ (reference sequence). The CDR3 sequence is 13 residues long. The V gene lost 3 bases and the J gene lost 6 bases, with 12 bases spanning the gap. CDR3 protein: CASSFIVGGEQYF. CDR3 DNA sequence: TGTGCCAGCAGCTTCATAGTCGGGGGCGAGCAGTACTTC.

The chain couples TRBV6-5 to TRBJ2-5; D is uncertain. Trimming removed 0 bases from V and 2 bases from J, with 7 bases in between. The CDR3 totals 14 residues. Germline assignment: CDR1 MNHEY and CDR2 SVGAGI. CDR3 residues: CASSYSGFQETQYF. The CDR3 region has the DNA TGTGCCAGCAGTTACTCGGGCTTTCAAGAGACCCAGTACTTC.

The chain carries TRBV27 and TRBJ2-7, with 7 bases identical to TRBD2. Trimming cost V 5 bases and J 7 bases; bases outside gene matches: 8. Germline V gives CDR1 MNHEY, CDR2 SMNVEV (reference sequence). The CDR3 length is 13 residues. The CDR3 coding sequence is TGTGCCAGCAGTACGCTACTAGCGCGAGAGCAGTACTTC. Translated, it gives CASSTLLAREQYF.